The T cell receptor beta chain described here comes from a study of blood T cell repertoires in COVID-19. As for the study in general: From T cells, B-cell-depleted T cells, or PBMCs came the material, which was cDNA or gDNA.

Assay used: immunoSEQ multiplex PCR; TCRdb lists only in-frame clones, some missing. The top ten clones hold approximately 5.3% of a sample with tens of thousands of clones, roughly 80% of them seen once. Trimming pared 1 base from V and 2 bases from J, leaving 12 bases between. Germline lookup yields CDR1 KGHSH and CDR2 LQKENI. This CDR3 has 15 amino acids. This clone was seen more than once but under ten times. This clonotype was obtained from a woman between 50 and 59 years old with acute COVID-19. This sequence joins TRBV18 and TRBJ2-7; maybe TRBD2 (6 bases). The material sequenced was PBMCs or T cells enriched from blood (not recorded which). In DNA form, the CDR3 reads TGTGCCAGCTCACCACGAGGGACTTCAACCTACGAGCAGTACTTC. Its protein product is CASSPRGTSTYEQYF.